A selection of T cell receptor beta chains follows, all from one sample in a study of blood T cells in healthy people across ages. TCRdb fed the 5' RACE reads into MiXCR, producing one record per CDR3 protein. Of about 1 million distinct CDR3 sequences listed, 40% to 55% are singletons. The sequencing input was blood. Receptors were obtained from a woman between 55 and 75 years old in good health. Both conserved end residues are part of each CDR3. D genes are given only for firm matches. Some rows have no size entry. The others give once, few or many, or a class for an expanded clone.

size | J | V | D | CDR3 | DNA
few | TRBJ1-1 | TRBV7-2 | - | CASSSVWGAGTEAFF | TGTGCCAGCAGCTCGGTTTGGGGGGCAGGCACTGAAGCTTTCTTT
few | TRBJ2-1 | TRBV6-1 | - | CASSESRAPLESVNNEQFF | TGTGCCAGCAGCGAAAGCCGGGCCCCGCTAGAGTCGGTGAACAATGAGCAGTTCTTC
- | TRBJ2-3 | TRBV27 | TRBD2 | CASRESGRGQYF | TGTGCCAGCAGGGAAAGCGGGAGAGGGCAGTATTTT
- | TRBJ2-5 | TRBV27 | TRBD1 | CASRSGTGGEQYF | TGTGCCAGTAGATCCGGGACAGGGGGAGAGCAGTACTTC
- | TRBJ1-1 | TRBV6-1 | - | CASSDRAGTPNTEAFF | TGTGCCAGCAGTGATAGGGCAGGGACTCCGAACACTGAAGCTTTCTTT
- | TRBJ2-3 | TRBV6-1 | - | CASSVDGISTDTQYF | TGTGCCAGCAGTGTTGATGGGATTAGCACAGATACGCAGTATTTT
- | TRBJ2-7 | TRBV12-3/TRBV12-4 | TRBD1 | CASSPTGTVSYEQYF | TGTGCCAGCAGTCCCACCGGGACAGTCTCCTACGAGCAGTACTTC
- | TRBJ2-7 | TRBV6-4 | TRBD2 | CASSKIAGGPGSSYNEQYF | TGTGCCAGCAGTAAGATAGCGGGAGGGCCTGGGAGCTCCTACAATGAGCAGTACTTC
few | TRBJ2-1 | TRBV5-1 | - | CASSLVSTGRREQFF | TGCGCCAGCAGCTTGGTGTCTACCGGACGTAGGGAGCAGTTCTTC
once | TRBJ2-1 | TRBV20-1 | TRBD2 | CSARDRRETLGQFF | TGCAGTGCTAGAGATAGGCGGGAGACCCTTGGGCAGTTCTTC
few | TRBJ2-5 | TRBV20-1 | TRBD2 | CSARASTAGLIETQYF | TGCAGTGCTAGAGCCTCAACAGCGGGACTAATCGAGACCCAGTACTTC
- | TRBJ1-2 | TRBV5-1 | - | CASSLVGPNYGYTF | TGCGCCAGCAGCTTGGTTGGGCCTAACTATGGCTACACCTTC
- | TRBJ1-1 | TRBV15 | - | CATSRDRGTVNTEAFF | TGTGCCACCAGCAGAGACCGGGGGACCGTGAACACTGAAGCTTTCTTT
- | TRBJ2-7 | TRBV5-1 | TRBD2 | CASSFTSGLNYEQYF | TGCGCCAGCAGCTTCACTAGCGGACTTAACTACGAGCAGTACTTC
few | TRBJ2-7 | TRBV7-9 | TRBD2 | CASSLPISGRDEQYF | TGTGCCAGCAGCTTACCCATTAGCGGGAGGGACGAGCAGTACTTC
- | TRBJ2-5 | TRBV4-1 | - | CASSHGTGGETQYF | TGCGCCAGCAGCCACGGGACGGGGGGCGAGACCCAGTACTTC
- | TRBJ1-2 | TRBV6-5 | - | CASSHGRAYGYTF | TGTGCCAGCAGTCACGGGCGGGCCTATGGCTACACCTTC
- | TRBJ1-3 | TRBV7-6 | - | CASSSWTGNTIYF | TGTGCCAGCAGCTCCTGGACGGGAAACACCATATATTTT
- | TRBJ2-5 | TRBV27 | TRBD2 | CASSREGFEYF | TGTGCCAGCAGTCGGGAGGGGTTTGAGTACTTC
- | TRBJ2-7 | TRBV7-2 | - | CASSPEGFQYEQYF | TGTGCCAGCAGCCCCGAGGGCTTCCAGTACGAGCAGTACTTC
- | TRBJ2-6 | TRBV20-1 | TRBD1 | CSATDRVLSGANVLTF | TGCAGTGCCACCGACAGGGTTCTCTCTGGGGCCAACGTCCTGACTTTC
- | TRBJ2-7 | TRBV14 | - | CASSQGARTSYEQYF | TGTGCCAGCAGCCAAGGTGCACGTACCTCCTACGAGCAGTACTTC
few | TRBJ2-7 | TRBV4-1 | - | CASRQSPTAGPTYEQYF | TGCGCCAGCAGACAATCGCCGACGGCAGGGCCAACCTACGAGCAGTACTTC
few | TRBJ2-1 | TRBV20-1 | TRBD2 | CSARARDYGYEQFF | TGCAGTGCTAGAGCCCGGGACTATGGGTATGAGCAGTTCTTC
- | TRBJ2-3 | TRBV14 | - | CASSQDFGTDTQYF | TGTGCCAGCAGCCAGGACTTTGGCACAGATACGCAGTATTTT
- | TRBJ1-2 | TRBV5-1 | - | CASSSGGRGVDGYTF | TGCGCCAGCAGCTCTGGGGGGCGCGGAGTGGATGGCTACACCTTC
- | TRBJ2-5 | TRBV6-6 | - | CASRRALVETQYF | TGTGCCAGCAGGAGGGCTCTCGTAGAGACCCAGTACTTC
- | TRBJ2-7 | TRBV7-6 | - | CASSLAGLSNEQYF | TGTGCCAGCAGCTTGGCGGGACTGTCTAACGAGCAGTACTTC
- | TRBJ2-3 | TRBV4-1 | - | CASSQLGGDKDTQYF | TGCGCCAGCAGCCAACTAGGGGGGGACAAAGATACGCAGTATTTT
- | TRBJ2-5 | TRBV7-3 | - | CASSLAGIDPNEQYF | TGTGCCAGCAGCTTAGCAGGTATCGATCCCAATGAGCAGTACTTC
- | TRBJ2-3 | TRBV20-1 | TRBD2 | CSARGGGLDTQYF | TGCAGTGCTAGAGGGGGAGGGCTAGATACGCAGTATTTT
- | TRBJ2-5 | TRBV27 | - | CASSFNREHSETQYF | TGTGCCAGCAGTTTTAATAGGGAGCATTCAGAGACCCAGTACTTC
- | TRBJ2-7 | TRBV20-1 | TRBD1 | CSARILLTGTGYVYEQYF | TGCAGTGCTAGAATTTTACTCACCGGGACAGGGTACGTCTACGAGCAGTACTTC
- | TRBJ1-6 | TRBV12-3/TRBV12-4 | - | CASSSRAGGGSPLHF | TGTGCCAGCAGTTCTCGAGCGGGTGGGGGATCACCCCTCCACTTT
- | TRBJ2-6 | TRBV4-2 | - | CASSQPQGGGANVLTF | TGTGCCAGCAGCCAACCCCAGGGAGGTGGGGCCAACGTCCTGACTTTC
many | TRBJ2-1 | TRBV7-9 | TRBD2 | CASSSLAGSSYNEQFF | TGTGCCAGCAGCTCACTAGCGGGTAGCTCCTACAATGAGCAGTTCTTC
few | TRBJ2-7 | TRBV7-2 | - | CASSFLDRRELVEQYF | TGTGCCAGCAGCTTTTTAGACAGGCGGGAGCTTGTCGAGCAGTACTTC
- | TRBJ2-7 | TRBV5-1 | TRBD2 | CASSLRTSGRSNEQYF | TGCGCCAGCAGCTTGAGGACTAGCGGGAGGTCCAATGAGCAGTACTTC
many | TRBJ2-7 | TRBV12-3/TRBV12-4 | TRBD1 | CASSPHSGTGGSEQYF | TGTGCCAGCAGTCCACACTCCGGGACAGGGGGGAGCGAGCAGTACTTC
- | TRBJ1-1 | TRBV20-1 | - | CSASPYRVGNTEAFF | TGCAGTGCTTCTCCTTACAGGGTAGGGAACACTGAAGCTTTCTTT